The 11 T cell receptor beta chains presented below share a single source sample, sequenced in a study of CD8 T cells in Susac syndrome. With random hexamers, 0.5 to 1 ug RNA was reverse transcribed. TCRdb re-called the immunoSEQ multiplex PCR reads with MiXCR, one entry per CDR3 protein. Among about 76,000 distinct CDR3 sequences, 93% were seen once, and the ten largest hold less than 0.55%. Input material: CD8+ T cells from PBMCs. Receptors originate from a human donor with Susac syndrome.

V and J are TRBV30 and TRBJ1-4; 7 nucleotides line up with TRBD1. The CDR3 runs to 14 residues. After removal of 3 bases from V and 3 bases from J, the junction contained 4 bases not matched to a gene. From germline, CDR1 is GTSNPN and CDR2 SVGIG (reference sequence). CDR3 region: CAWRRQGSNEKLFF. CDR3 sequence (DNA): TGTGCCTGGAGGAGACAGGGTTCTAATGAAAAACTGTTTTTT.

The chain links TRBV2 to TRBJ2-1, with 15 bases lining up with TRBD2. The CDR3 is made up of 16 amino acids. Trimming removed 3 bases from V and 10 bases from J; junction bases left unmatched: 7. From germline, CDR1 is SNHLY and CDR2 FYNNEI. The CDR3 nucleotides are TGTGCCAGCAGTGAGGAGGGAGGACTAGCGGGGGGGGAGCAGTTCTTC. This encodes CASSEEGGLAGGEQFF.

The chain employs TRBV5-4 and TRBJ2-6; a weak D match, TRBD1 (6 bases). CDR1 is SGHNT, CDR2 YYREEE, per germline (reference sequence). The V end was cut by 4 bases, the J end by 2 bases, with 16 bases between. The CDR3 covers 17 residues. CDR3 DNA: TGTGCCAGCAGCCCAACCACAGGGCTCGCTGGGGCCAACGTCCTGACTTTC. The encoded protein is CASSPTTGLAGANVLTF.

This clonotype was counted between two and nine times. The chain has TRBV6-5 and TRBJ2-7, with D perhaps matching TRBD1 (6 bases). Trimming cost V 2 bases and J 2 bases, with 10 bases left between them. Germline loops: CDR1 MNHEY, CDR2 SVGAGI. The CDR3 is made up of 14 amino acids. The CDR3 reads CASSYGTGTYEQYF. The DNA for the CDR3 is TGTGCCAGCAGTTACGGAACAGGGACCTACGAGCAGTACTTC.

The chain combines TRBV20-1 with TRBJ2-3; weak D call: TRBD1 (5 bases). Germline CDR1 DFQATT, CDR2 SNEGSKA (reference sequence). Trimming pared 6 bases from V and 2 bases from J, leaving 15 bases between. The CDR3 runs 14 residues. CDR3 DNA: TGCAGTGCGGACACAGGTTCCCTCACAGATACGCAGTATTTT. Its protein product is CSADTGSLTDTQYF.

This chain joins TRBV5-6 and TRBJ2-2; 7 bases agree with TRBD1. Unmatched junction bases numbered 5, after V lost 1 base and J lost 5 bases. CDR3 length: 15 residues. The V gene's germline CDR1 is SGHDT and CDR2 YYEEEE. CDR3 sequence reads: CASSLKGASTGELFF. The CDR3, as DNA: TGTGCCAGCAGCTTGAAGGGGGCGAGTACCGGGGAGCTGTTTTTT. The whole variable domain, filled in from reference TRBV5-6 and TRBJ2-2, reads DAGVTQSPTHLIKTRGQQVTLRCSPKSGHDTVSWYQQALGQGPQFIFQYYEEEERQRGNFPDRFSGHQFPNYSSELNVNALLLGDSALYLCASSLKGASTGELFFGEGSRLTVL.

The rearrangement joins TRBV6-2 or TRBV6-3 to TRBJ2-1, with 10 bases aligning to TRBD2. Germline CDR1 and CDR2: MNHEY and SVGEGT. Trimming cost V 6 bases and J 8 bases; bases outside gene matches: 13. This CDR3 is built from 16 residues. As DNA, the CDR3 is TGTGCCAGCAGAAAGGGACTAGCGAGGGGTGTCGATGAGCAGTTCTTC. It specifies CASRKGLARGVDEQFF.

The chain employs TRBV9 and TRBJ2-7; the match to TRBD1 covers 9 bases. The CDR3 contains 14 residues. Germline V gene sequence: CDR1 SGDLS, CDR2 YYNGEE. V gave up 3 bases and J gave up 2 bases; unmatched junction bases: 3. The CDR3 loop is CASSETGGPYEQYF. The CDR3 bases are TGTGCCAGCAGCGAGACAGGGGGACCCTACGAGCAGTACTTC.

CDR3 amino acids: CSARDLGEETQYF. For the CDR3, the DNA is TGCAGTGCTAGAGATTTGGGGGAAGAGACCCAGTACTTC. The chain couples TRBV20-1 to TRBJ2-5; D may correspond to TRBD1 or TRBD2 (5 bases each). The CDR3 sequence is 13 residues long. Trimming shortened V by 0 bases and J by 3 bases, and 8 bases separated the two germline ends. Germline V gene data show CDR1 as DFQATT and CDR2 as SNEGSKA (reference sequence).

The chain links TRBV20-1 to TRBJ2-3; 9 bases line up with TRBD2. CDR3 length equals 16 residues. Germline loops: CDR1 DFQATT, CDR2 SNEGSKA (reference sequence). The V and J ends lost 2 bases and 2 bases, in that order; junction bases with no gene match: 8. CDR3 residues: CSARPDSGRSTDTQYF. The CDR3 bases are TGCAGTGCTAGACCCGATAGCGGGAGATCCACAGATACGCAGTATTTT.

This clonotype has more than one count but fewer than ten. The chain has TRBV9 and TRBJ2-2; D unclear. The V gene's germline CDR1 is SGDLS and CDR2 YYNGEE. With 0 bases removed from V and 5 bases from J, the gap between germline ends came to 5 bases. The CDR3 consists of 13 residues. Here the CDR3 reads CASSVVVTGELFF. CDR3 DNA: TGTGCCAGCAGCGTAGTGGTAACCGGGGAGCTGTTTTTT.